This T cell receptor beta chain was found in a study of T cells expressing NK-cell markers. General study points: Roughly six donors showed dominant NKG2C+ clonotypes comprising about 1.0-7.0% of their CD8+ T cells.

UMI-tagged 5'RACE template switching yielded the TCR beta cDNA. TCRdb re-called the 5' RACE reads and gives one entry per CDR3 protein, without DNA. This sample contains about 440,000 distinct CDR3 sequences. CDR3 size: 16 residues. About this clonotype: Its matching antigen is unknown.

The sequence came from a woman aged 18 to 69 in good health. Sequenced input: blood T cells: a sorted CD56 or NKG2C T cell subset, CD4+ or CD8+ T cells, or bulk PBMC T cells (not recorded which). The rearrangement joins TRBV12-3 or TRBV12-4 to TRBJ2-1. The CDR3 sequence: CASSLEQQFLYNEQFF.